This is a list of T cell receptor beta chains from one sample in a study of blood T cell repertoires in COVID-19. Generated by immunoSEQ multiplex PCR, the TCRdb table keeps only in-frame clones and is missing some. The sample includes some 360,000 clones, roughly 90% of them seen just once. The sequenced material came from PBMCs or T cells enriched from blood (not recorded which). Receptors were obtained from a woman younger than 45 who had been exposed to COVID-19. Both conserved end residues are part of each CDR3. Fields, in order: D gene, V gene, clone size, J gene, CDR3 protein, CDR3 DNA. A D gene is named only where the DNA matches it firmly. The listing skips clone size in some rows; elsewhere it reads once, few, many or a size class.

>TRBD1|TRBV27|NA|TRBJ2-7
CASSLGDRGYEQYF
TGTGCCAGCAGCCTGGGGGACAGGGGATACGAGCAGTACTTC
>NA|TRBV10-1|NA|TRBJ2-7
CASSDPRSGDEQYF
TGCGCCAGCAGTGACCCGAGGTCAGGGGACGAGCAGTACTTC
>NA|TRBV7-9|NA|TRBJ1-2
CASSPTGRGWHGYTF
TGTGCCAGCAGCCCGACGGGGCGGGGGTGGCATGGCTACACCTTC
>TRBD1|TRBV28|NA|TRBJ1-2
CASSSDLQGVVRGYTF
TGTGCCAGCAGTTCGGACCTACAGGGGGTAGTTCGAGGCTACACCTTC
>NA|TRBV3-1/TRBV3-2|once|TRBJ2-5
CASSPIEETQYF
TGTGCCAGCAGCCCTATCGAAGAGACCCAGTACTTC
>TRBD1|TRBV2|NA|TRBJ1-5
CASRQGTGGNQPQHF
TGTGCCAGCAGACAAGGGACAGGAGGAAATCAGCCCCAGCATTTT
>TRBD2|TRBV11-3|NA|TRBJ2-3
CASSSPTSAQTDTQYF
TGTGCCAGCAGTTCCCCGACTAGCGCGCAAACAGATACGCAGTATTTT
>NA|TRBV28|once|TRBJ1-1
CASSFWFAATEAFF
TGTGCCAGCAGTTTCTGGTTTGCGGCCACTGAAGCTTTCTTT
>NA|TRBV18|NA|TRBJ2-2
CASSPPAGANTGELFF
TGTGCCAGCTCACCACCGGCAGGGGCGAACACCGGGGAGCTGTTTTTT
>TRBD1|TRBV4-2|NA|TRBJ2-1
CASSQEGRGIEQFF
TGTGCCAGCAGCCAAGAGGGCAGGGGGATTGAGCAGTTCTTC
>NA|TRBV11-2|NA|TRBJ1-5
CASSSGNNQPQHF
TGTGCCAGCAGCTCAGGGAACAATCAGCCCCAGCATTTT
>TRBD1|TRBV28|NA|TRBJ1-4
CASSSSSGTGNEKLFF
TGTGCCAGCAGTTCCTCCTCCGGGACAGGCAATGAAAAACTGTTTTTT
>TRBD2|TRBV5-5|NA|TRBJ2-7
CASSLVLGGGPSGEQYF
TGTGCCAGCAGCTTGGTATTGGGGGGAGGGCCCTCGGGAGAGCAGTACTTC
>TRBD1|TRBV18|NA|TRBJ2-7
CASSPTGTGTYEQYF
TGTGCCAGCTCACCCACCGGGACAGGGACCTACGAGCAGTACTTC
>TRBD1|TRBV29-1|NA|TRBJ2-1
CSVRATGAPANEQFF
TGCAGCGTGAGGGCTACAGGGGCCCCGGCAAATGAGCAGTTCTTC
>NA|TRBV14|NA|TRBJ1-1
CASSQEISGLTEAFF
TGTGCCAGCAGCCAAGAAATTTCAGGGCTCACTGAAGCTTTCTTT
>NA|TRBV27|NA|TRBJ2-2
CASSLGGTGELFF
TGTGCCAGCAGTTTAGGGGGGACCGGGGAGCTGTTTTTT
>TRBD2|TRBV3-1/TRBV3-2|few|TRBJ2-7
CASGGEAPYEQYF
TGTGCCTCCGGGGGGGAGGCACCCTACGAGCAGTACTTC
>TRBD1|TRBV28|NA|TRBJ2-6
CASSYGTAGANVLTF
TGTGCCAGCAGTTATGGGACAGCTGGGGCCAACGTCCTGACTTTC
>TRBD2|TRBV28|NA|TRBJ2-7
CAAGGGLAYEQYF
TGTGCGGCGGGGGGAGGGTTGGCCTACGAGCAGTACTTC
>TRBD1|TRBV6-5|NA|TRBJ1-1
CARPPDRGTEAFF
TGTGCCAGACCCCCGGACAGGGGGACTGAAGCTTTCTTT
>NA|TRBV9|NA|TRBJ2-2
CASSVVTGFNTGELFF
TGTGCCAGCAGCGTAGTCACAGGGTTTAACACCGGGGAGCTGTTTTTT
>TRBD2|TRBV5-1|NA|TRBJ2-1
CASSLGTSGRGGEQFF
TGCGCCAGCAGCTTGGGGACTAGCGGGAGGGGTGGTGAGCAGTTCTTC
>TRBD2|TRBV2|once|TRBJ2-3
CASYGTSLDTQYF
TGTGCCTCCTACGGGACTAGCTTAGATACGCAGTATTTT
>NA|TRBV7-8|NA|TRBJ2-3
CASSGWTRSTDTQYF
TGTGCCAGCAGCGGATGGACACGGAGCACAGATACGCAGTATTTT
>NA|TRBV5-4|NA|TRBJ2-3
CATLPQGNSDTQYF
TGTGCCACCCTACCTCAGGGTAACTCAGATACGCAGTATTTT
>TRBD1|TRBV5-1|NA|TRBJ2-2
CASSPDRGLFTGELFF
TGCGCCAGCAGCCCGGACAGGGGGCTGTTCACCGGGGAGCTGTTTTTT
>NA|TRBV3-1/TRBV3-2|NA|TRBJ1-1
CASSQVVTGTEAFF
TGTGCCAGCAGCCAAGTTGTAACGGGCACTGAAGCTTTCTTT
>NA|TRBV11-2|NA|TRBJ1-1
CASSQTLNTEAFF
TGTGCCAGCAGCCAGACACTGAACACTGAAGCTTTCTTT
>TRBD2|TRBV14|NA|TRBJ2-1
CASSQSYRLAGGSYNEQFF
TGTGCCAGCAGCCAATCTTATCGGCTAGCGGGAGGTTCGTACAATGAGCAGTTCTTC
>TRBD1|TRBV24-1|NA|TRBJ1-4
CATSSTGTEGEKLFF
TGTGCCACCAGCTCGACCGGGACAGAAGGGGAAAAACTGTTTTTT
>NA|TRBV5-1|NA|TRBJ2-5
CASSLEGGETQYF
TGCGCCAGCAGCTTGGAAGGAGGAGAGACCCAGTACTTC
>NA|TRBV30|few|TRBJ1-2
CAWSEVASPGYTF
TGTGCCTGGAGCGAGGTAGCCTCCCCTGGCTACACCTTC
>NA|TRBV30|NA|TRBJ2-3
CAWSGGGPGGTDTQYF
TGTGCCTGGAGTGGAGGTGGGCCAGGGGGCACAGATACGCAGTATTTT
>NA|TRBV7-5|NA|TRBJ2-1
CARSGSPTSGRAIEQFF
TGTGCCAGAAGCGGATCCCCAACTAGCGGGAGGGCCATTGAGCAGTTCTTC
>NA|TRBV28|NA|TRBJ1-5
CASSLVGGGGNQPQHF
TGTGCCAGCTCATTAGTAGGGGGGGGTGGCAATCAGCCCCAGCATTTT
>NA|TRBV5-6|NA|TRBJ2-4
CASSPPLAKNIQYF
TGTGCCAGCAGCCCCCCTCTAGCCAAAAACATTCAGTACTTC
>NA|TRBV11-2|once|TRBJ2-7
CASSPLRGSYEQYF
TGTGCCAGCAGCCCGCTCAGGGGCTCCTACGAGCAGTACTTC
>NA|TRBV9|NA|TRBJ2-2
CASSVAQGETGELFF
TGTGCCAGCAGCGTAGCCCAGGGCGAAACCGGGGAGCTGTTTTTT
>NA|TRBV6-5|NA|TRBJ1-1
CASMPIFGSTEAFF
TGTGCCAGCATGCCAATATTTGGTAGCACTGAAGCTTTCTTT
>TRBD2|TRBV7-3|NA|TRBJ2-7
CASSSSGLASSEQYF
TGTGCCAGCAGCTCCTCGGGACTAGCCTCTTCCGAGCAGTACTTC
>NA|TRBV3-1/TRBV3-2|NA|TRBJ1-5
CASSQGGGHEVVSQPQHF
TGTGCCAGCAGCCAAGGAGGCGGCCACGAAGTCGTTAGTCAGCCCCAGCATTTT
>NA|TRBV7-3|many|TRBJ2-2
CASSLTGQGTNTGELFF
TGTGCCAGCAGCTTAACGGGGCAGGGGACGAACACCGGGGAGCTGTTTTTT
>NA|TRBV9|NA|TRBJ2-5
CASSPRPSQAETQYF
TGTGCCAGCAGCCCCCGCCCGTCTCAGGCAGAGACCCAGTACTTC
>TRBD1|TRBV6-5|NA|TRBJ1-4
CASSSSGGTNEKLFF
TGTGCCAGCAGTTCCTCAGGGGGTACTAATGAAAAACTGTTTTTT